The 32 T cell receptor beta chains reported below all come from one sample, sequenced in a study of blood T cell repertoires in COVID-19. Libraries were prepared by immunoSEQ multiplex PCR; TCRdb keeps only in-frame clonotypes and omits some of them. The sample records over 150,000 clones, around 84% being singletons. The specimen sequenced was peripheral blood. These receptors were collected from a man aged 40-50 years with acute or convalescent COVID-19.

The V and J genes are TRBV7-9 and TRBJ2-3; 7 bases map to TRBD1. The CDR3 runs to 15 residues. The J segment lost 5 bases and the V segment lost 4 bases, leaving 9 bases of the junction unmatched. Germline V gene data show CDR1 as SEHNR and CDR2 as FQNEAQ (reference sequence). CDR3 in amino acids: CASSSYRQGEDTQYF. The CDR3 bases are TGTGCCAGCAGCTCCTACAGACAGGGAGAAGATACGCAGTATTTT.

The chain has TRBV7-7 and TRBJ2-7; D might be TRBD1 (5 bases). V lost 1 base and J 5 bases, leaving 9 bases between the germline ends. The CDR3 has 13 amino acids. The germline gives CDR1 SSHAT, CDR2 FNYEAQ (reference sequence). The CDR3 DNA follows: TGTGCCAGCAGCTTAGTGAAAGGGGACGAGCAGTACTTC. It specifies CASSLVKGDEQYF.

This clone was seen once. The J gene is TRBJ2-5, the V gene TRBV13; TRBD1 is a possible D gene (5 bases). The length of the CDR3 is 13 residues. Germline lookup yields CDR1 PRHDT and CDR2 FYEKMQ (reference sequence). V shed 9 bases and J shed 2 bases, with 13 bases lying between them. CDR3 DNA: TGTGCCAGTAAAGGGGCCGGGCAAGAGACCCAGTACTTC. This encodes CASKGAGQETQYF.

For the CDR3, the DNA is TGTGCCAGCAGCTCCTACAGCGGGGGCACAGATACGCAGTATTTT. Protein sequence: CASSSYSGGTDTQYF. This rearrangement joins TRBV9 to TRBJ2-3; 7 nucleotides line up with TRBD2. This CDR3 is 15 amino acids long. Trimming cost V 4 bases and J 1 base; bases outside gene matches: 6. The germline V gene encodes CDR1 SGDLS and CDR2 YYNGEE.

CDR3: CASKRLAETQYF. Written as DNA, the CDR3 is TGTGCCAGCAAGAGACTAGCGGAGACCCAGTACTTC. The chain links TRBV2 to TRBJ2-5; TRBD2 matches at 8 bases. V was pared by 7 bases and J by 5 bases, with 3 bases of the junction left unmatched. Looked up from germline, CDR1 is SNHLY and CDR2 is FYNNEI. The CDR3 is 12 residues long. Looking up the rest from reference TRBV2 and TRBJ2-5 gives the full variable domain: EPEVTQTPSHQVTQMGQEVILRCVPISNHLYFYWYRQILGQKVEFLVSFYNNEISEKSEIFDDQFSVERPDGSNFTLKIRSTKLEDSAMYFCASKRLAETQYFGPGTRLLVL.

This sequence joins TRBV16 and TRBJ2-5, with D hard to call. The CDR3 contains 13 residues. Germline lookup yields CDR1 KGHSY and CDR2 FQNENV. Trimming cost V 3 bases and J 5 bases, with 10 bases left between them. The CDR3 DNA follows: TGTGCCAGCAGCCACCCCGCTCGGGAGACCCAGTACTTC. Translation gives CASSHPARETQYF.

This clone turned up a few times. This chain joins TRBV5-1 and TRBJ2-2; possible D gene TRBD2, 5 bases. CDR3 length: 15 residues. Germline V gene lookup returns CDR1 SGHRS and CDR2 YFSETQ. V was trimmed by 5 bases and J by 1 base, leaving 12 bases between them. The CDR3 here is CASSWGDRNTGELFF. DNA of the CDR3: TGCGCCAGCAGTTGGGGAGATAGGAACACCGGGGAGCTGTTTTTT.

The V and J genes are TRBV28 and TRBJ2-7, with 7 bases matching TRBD1. Germline V gene data show CDR1 as MDHEN and CDR2 as SYDVKM. The CDR3 is 15 residues long. V lost 7 bases and J lost 3; bases outside the gene matches: 12. The CDR3 is CASNNFRTGLYEQYF. The CDR3 DNA reads TGTGCCAGCAATAACTTCCGGACAGGCCTCTACGAGCAGTACTTC.

This clone has only a few counts. In DNA form, the CDR3 reads TGTGCCAGCTCGAGCTCCTATAATTCACCCCTCCACTTT. It translates to CASSSSYNSPLHF. V and J are TRBV6-5 and TRBJ1-6; no definite D call. The CDR3 loop spans 13 amino acids. CDR1 is MNHEY and CDR2 is SVGAGI in the germline V gene. The V gene lost 8 bases and the J gene lost 0 bases, with 5 bases spanning the gap.

The chain recombines TRBV7-3 with TRBJ2-3, with 12 bases identical to TRBD2. J lost 6 bases, V lost 1 base, and 11 bases had no gene match. This CDR3 has 18 amino acids. Germline V gene data show CDR1 as SGHTA and CDR2 as FQGTGA. The CDR3, as DNA: TGTGCCAGCAGCTTAAATCCCCTAGCGGGGGGGCTCTTGGATACGCAGTATTTT. Translation gives CASSLNPLAGGLLDTQYF.

J is TRBJ1-1 and V is TRBV29-1; 8 bases agree with TRBD1. Germline values: CDR1 SQVTM, CDR2 ANQGSEA. Trimming took 6 bases from V and 1 from J; bases not matched to a gene: 7. The CDR3 consists of 14 residues. The CDR3 region has the DNA TGCAGCGTGTTCCCCAGGGGGCGGAACACTGAAGCTTTCTTT. This sequence encodes CSVFPRGRNTEAFF.

This chain links TRBV6-2 or TRBV6-3 with TRBJ2-5; 12 positions agree with TRBD2. Germline CDR1 reads MNHEY; CDR2 reads SVGEGT. The CDR3 runs 15 residues. J lost 2 bases, V lost 5 bases, and 3 bases had no gene match. The CDR3 nucleotides are TGTGCCAGCAGTCGACTAGCGGGGGATCAAGAGACCCAGTACTTC. Translating it yields CASSRLAGDQETQYF.

The chain employs TRBV10-3 and TRBJ1-1; D not certain. CDR1 is ENHRY and CDR2 is SYGVKD in the germline V gene. This CDR3 contains 14 residues. Trimming took off 3 bases at V and 3 bases at J, with 11 bases between the two ends. The CDR3 sequence is CAISEKLLDTEAFF. The CDR3 nucleotides are TGTGCCATCAGTGAAAAGCTCCTCGACACTGAAGCTTTCTTT.

The chain is built from TRBV7-9 and TRBJ1-5; 9 positions agree with TRBD1. The V and J ends lost 5 bases and 7 bases, in that order; junction bases with no gene match: 9. In germline, CDR1 is SEHNR, CDR2 FQNEAQ (reference sequence). This CDR3 is 15 amino acids long. CDR3 nucleotide sequence: TGTGCCAGCAGCGCAGGGGACAGGGTAAGCCAGCCCCAGCATTTT. This translates into CASSAGDRVSQPQHF. The full variable domain, its missing parts supplied by reference TRBV7-9 and TRBJ1-5, is DTGVSQNPRHKITKRGQNVTFRCDPISEHNRLYWYRQTLGQGPEFLTYFQNEAQLEKSRLLSDRFSAERPKGSFSTLEIQRTEQGDSAMYLCASSAGDRVSQPQHFGDGTRLSIL.

This clone has a single count. This chain connects TRBV3-1 (or the pseudogene TRBV3-2) to TRBJ2-1, with 12 bases fitting TRBD2. The V gene's germline CDR1 is LGHDT and CDR2 YNNKEL (reference sequence). This CDR3 comprises 17 residues. The junction had 6 bases not matched to a gene; V was cut back by 4 bases and J by 2 bases. The CDR3 coding sequence is TGTGCCAGCAGCCGAGGGACTAGCGGGTCCCCCTACAATGAGCAGTTCTTC. Its translation is CASSRGTSGSPYNEQFF.

This chain joins TRBV27 and TRBJ2-5, with 9 bases matching TRBD2. The CDR3 is 16 amino acids. Per the germline V gene, CDR1 is MNHEY and CDR2 is SMNVEV (reference sequence). The V gene end was trimmed by 5 bases and the J gene end by 5 bases; junction bases not matched to a gene: 12. The CDR3 loop is CASSPPGLAGFETQYF. The CDR3 bases are TGTGCCAGCAGTCCTCCGGGGCTAGCGGGGTTTGAGACCCAGTACTTC.

The genes are TRBV14 and TRBJ2-5; the match to TRBD2 covers 8 bases. The V segment lost 3 bases and the J segment 5 bases; nucleotides outside the gene matches: 8. The V gene's germline CDR1 is SGHDN and CDR2 FVKESK. This CDR3 comprises 15 residues. The CDR3 nucleotides are TGTGCCAGCAGCCATTGGGCTAGCGGGCTGGAGACCCAGTACTTC. Translated, it gives CASSHWASGLETQYF.

The CDR3 reads CASSYSSQGGEQYF. DNA for the CDR3: TGTGCCAGCAGTTACTCGTCGCAGGGTGGCGAGCAGTACTTC. The chain employs TRBV6-5 and TRBJ2-7; D might be TRBD1 (5 bases). The germline CDR1 and CDR2 sequences are MNHEY and SVGAGI. Trimming took 0 bases from V and 6 from J, leaving 12 bases between them. CDR3 length: 14 amino acids.

This CDR3 reads CASTPRGGAPYNEQFF. The DNA for the CDR3 is TGTGCCAGCACACCAAGAGGAGGGGCCCCCTACAATGAGCAGTTCTTC. This chain links TRBV7-3 with TRBJ2-1, with D perhaps matching TRBD2 (6 bases). Germline CDR1 SGHTA, CDR2 FQGTGA. CDR3 length: 16 residues. V dropped 7 bases and J dropped 2 bases, with 18 bases sitting between them.

This clone was counted once. The J gene is TRBJ2-3, the V gene TRBV11-2; 11 bases are a match to TRBD2. The CDR3 spans 14 residues. V shed 6 bases and J 4 bases; nucleotides not matched to a gene: 3. The germline V gene has CDR1 SGHAT and CDR2 FQNNGV. The CDR3 region is CASRLAGASDTQYF. In nucleotides, the CDR3 is TGTGCCAGCAGACTAGCGGGGGCCTCAGATACGCAGTATTTT.

The CDR3 DNA sequence: TGCGCCAGCAGCCAAGGACAGAACACCGGGGAGCTGTTTTTT. Protein sequence: CASSQGQNTGELFF. This chain connects TRBV10-1 to TRBJ2-2, with a weak D call TRBD1 (5 bases). The germline V gene has CDR1 WNHNN and CDR2 SYGVQD (reference sequence). With 6 bases removed from V and 1 base from J, the gap between germline ends came to 9 bases. This CDR3 has 14 amino acids.

The chain recombines TRBV19 with TRBJ2-3, with TRBD2 matching 15 bases. The V and J ends lost 8 bases and 2 bases, in that order; junction bases with no gene match: 2. The CDR3 totals 15 residues. The germline V gene encodes CDR1 LNHDA and CDR2 SQIVND (reference sequence). The CDR3 region has the DNA TGTGCCAGTGGGACTAGCGGGGGGTCCACAGATACGCAGTATTTT. Translation: CASGTSGGSTDTQYF.

V usage is TRBV29-1 and J usage is TRBJ1-1; D is unresolved. The CDR3 length is 15 residues. Between the trimmed V and J ends, which lost 0 bases and 0 bases, there was a span of 11 bases. Looked up from germline, CDR1 is SQVTM and CDR2 is ANQGSEA. The CDR3 is CSVEDNTGMNTEAFF. In DNA form, the CDR3 reads TGCAGCGTTGAAGATAATACGGGGATGAACACTGAAGCTTTCTTT.

The V and J genes are TRBV7-9 and TRBJ2-1, with 7 bases lining up with TRBD2. The V segment lost 1 base and the J segment 5 bases; nucleotides outside the gene matches: 8. The V gene's germline CDR1 is SEHNR and CDR2 FQNEAQ (reference sequence). The CDR3 is 16 amino acids. CDR3 sequence reads: CASSLDRPGGNNEQFF. Written as DNA, the CDR3 is TGTGCCAGCAGCTTAGACCGTCCGGGGGGTAACAATGAGCAGTTCTTC. Full variable domain (outside the CDR3, taken from reference TRBV7-9 and TRBJ2-1): DTGVSQNPRHKITKRGQNVTFRCDPISEHNRLYWYRQTLGQGPEFLTYFQNEAQLEKSRLLSDRFSAERPKGSFSTLEIQRTEQGDSAMYLCASSLDRPGGNNEQFFGPGTRLTVL.

This chain links TRBV15 with TRBJ1-1, with a weak D call TRBD1 (5 bases). The CDR3 has 14 residues. The V gene lost 5 bases and the J gene lost 2 bases, with 12 bases spanning the gap. The V gene's germline CDR1 is LNHNV and CDR2 YYDKDF (reference sequence). The CDR3 reads CATSGRQRNTEAFF. In nucleotides, the CDR3 is TGTGCCACCAGCGGTCGACAGAGAAACACTGAAGCTTTCTTT. The entire variable domain, with the rest obtained from reference TRBV15 and TRBJ1-1, is as follows: DAMVIQNPRYQVTQFGKPVTLSCSQTLNHNVMYWYQQKSSQAPKLLFHYYDKDFNNEADTPDNFQSRRPNTSFCFLDIRSPGLGDTAMYLCATSGRQRNTEAFFGQGTRLTVV.

This chain connects TRBV5-1 to TRBJ1-1; D not certain. The V end lost 5 bases, the J end lost 5 bases, and 13 bases lay between the germline ends. CDR1 is SGHRS, CDR2 YFSETQ, per germline. The CDR3 loop spans 13 amino acids. DNA for the CDR3: TGCGCCAGCAGATGGGCACCCGAGACTGAAGCTTTCTTT. This encodes CASRWAPETEAFF.

The chain is built from TRBV9 and TRBJ2-7; 9 nucleotides match TRBD1. The CDR3 is 15 amino acids. Germline loops: CDR1 SGDLS, CDR2 YYNGEE. V lost 4 bases to trimming and J lost 3 bases; unmatched junction nucleotides: 8. CDR3 sequence (DNA): TGTGCCAGCAGCCAACAGGGACAGGGTATCTACGAGCAGTACTTC. Translation gives CASSQQGQGIYEQYF.

The chain combines TRBV11-2 with TRBJ2-5; 10 bases are shared with TRBD2. Losses at the gene ends were 5 bases for V and 1 base for J; bases not matched to a gene: 7. In germline, CDR1 is SGHAT, CDR2 FQNNGV. The CDR3 covers 16 residues. The CDR3 protein is CASSPLSGGTQETQYF. The CDR3 coding sequence is TGTGCCAGCAGCCCCCTTAGCGGGGGGACCCAAGAGACCCAGTACTTC. Variable domain in full (rest from reference TRBV11-2 and TRBJ2-5): EAGVAQSPRYKIIEKRQSVAFWCNPISGHATLYWYQQILGQGPKLLIQFQNNGVVDDSQLPKDRFSAERLKGVDSTLKIQPAKLEDSAVYLCASSPLSGGTQETQYFGPGTRLLVL.

The chain is built from TRBV6-2 or TRBV6-3 and TRBJ2-7; D is undetermined. Germline CDR1 is MNHEY and CDR2 is SVGEGT. The CDR3 loop spans 14 amino acids. The V and J ends lost 2 bases and 2 bases respectively, with 10 bases between them. CDR3 sequence: CASSYPSVTYEQYF. CDR3 coding DNA: TGTGCCAGCAGTTACCCCTCGGTGACCTACGAGCAGTACTTC.

The CDR3 spells CSASPVDTGGQDTQYF. The CDR3 DNA is TGCAGTGCTAGTCCCGTGGATACGGGGGGGCAAGATACGCAGTATTTT. The chain uses TRBV20-1 and TRBJ2-3; 8 nucleotides align to TRBD2. V was pared by 3 bases and J by 5 bases, with 13 bases of the junction left unmatched. CDR3 length equals 16 residues. Germline lookup yields CDR1 DFQATT and CDR2 SNEGSKA (reference sequence).

V usage is TRBV11-2 and J usage is TRBJ1-1; TRBD1 agrees at 9 bases. The V gene end was trimmed by 5 bases and the J gene end by 5 bases; junction bases not matched to a gene: 6. The CDR3 is 14 amino acids. Germline V gene sequence: CDR1 SGHAT, CDR2 FQNNGV. Written as DNA, the CDR3 is TGTGCCAGCAGCCTAAGACAGGGGGTTACTGAAGCTTTCTTT. It encodes CASSLRQGVTEAFF.

The J gene is TRBJ1-4, the V gene TRBV25-1, with TRBD1 as a possible D gene (6 bases). With 2 bases removed from V and 5 bases from J, the gap between germline ends came to 12 bases. This CDR3 comprises 15 residues. Germline V gene lookup returns CDR1 MGHDK and CDR2 SYGVNS. In nucleotides, the CDR3 is TGTGCCAGCAGTGAAAGGGGACACCCGAATGAAAAACTGTTTTTT. Amino acid sequence: CASSERGHPNEKLFF.